Shown below are 17 T cell receptor beta chains from a single sample sequenced in a study of cytomegalovirus exposure and HLA in healthy donors. With 60 Vbeta and 13 Jbeta primers, the PCR was carried out. Data came from immunoSEQ multiplex PCR; TCRdb stores just in-frame clones and leaves some out. Among 150,000 to 200,000 clones listed, around 81% were seen once. The sequenced sample was PBMCs. All receptors derive from a woman in her twenties or thirties in good health and CMV-seronegative.

The gene calls are TRBV7-2 and TRBJ1-2; TRBD1 aligns across 9 bases. Germline CDR1 SGHTA, CDR2 FQGNSA. V lost 5 bases, J lost 0 bases, and 7 bases stayed unmatched. This CDR3 comprises 16 residues. Here the CDR3 reads CASSPKQGASNYGYTF. The CDR3 DNA reads as TGTGCCAGCAGCCCTAAACAGGGGGCTTCTAACTATGGCTACACCTTC.

Only a few counts were recorded for this clone. The J gene is TRBJ2-7, the V gene TRBV4-3, with 7 bases matching TRBD1. The trim removed 0 bases at V and 5 bases at J, leaving 4 bases unmatched. Germline V gene lookup returns CDR1 LGHNA and CDR2 YSLEER. This CDR3 region has 14 residues. The chain's CDR3 is CASSQDRRGNEQYF. As DNA, the CDR3 is TGCGCCAGCAGCCAAGATCGCAGGGGGAACGAGCAGTACTTC.

As DNA, the CDR3 is TGCAGCGCATATAAGTCCGGAGGTGGAGAGACCCAGTACTTC. Its protein product is CSAYKSGGGETQYF. This sequence joins TRBV29-1 and TRBJ2-5; D possibly corresponds to TRBD2 (5 bases). The CDR3 extends over 14 amino acids. CDR1 is SQVTM, CDR2 ANQGSEA, per germline. The V end lost 7 bases, the J end lost 4 bases, and 19 bases lay between the germline ends. Combining the CDR3 with reference TRBV29-1 and TRBJ2-5 gives the whole variable domain SAVISQKPSRDICQRGTSLTIQCQVDSQVTMMFWYRQQPGQSLTLIATANQGSEATYESGFVIDKFPISRPNLTFSTLTVSNMSPEDSSIYLCSAYKSGGGETQYFGPGTRLLVL.

As concerns this clone: The junction shows a germline mismatch at one end, possibly a read error. The CDR3 bases are TGTGCCAGCAGCTTCCCCAACCGGGGTCTAGCCAAAAACAGTCAGTACTTC. As protein: CASSFPNRGLAKNSQYF. The chain is built from TRBV5-6 and TRBJ2-4, with TRBD2 as a possible D gene (5 bases). This CDR3 has 17 residues. Germline V lookup: CDR1 SGHDT, CDR2 YYEEEE.

The rearrangement uses TRBV5-8 and TRBJ2-3; 8 bases are a match to TRBD1. Germline V gene sequence: CDR1 SGHTS, CDR2 YDEGEE. The CDR3 totals 15 residues. J lost 2 bases, V lost 4 bases, and 6 bases had no gene match. The chain's CDR3 is CASSPTGAFTDTQYF. CDR3 bases: TGTGCCAGCAGCCCGACAGGGGCCTTCACAGATACGCAGTATTTT.

CDR3 DNA sequence: TGTGCCAGCAGCGCTGGTCGACAGGGGAAGGATGGCTACACCTTC. Amino acid sequence: CASSAGRQGKDGYTF. The rearrangement uses TRBV7-9 and TRBJ1-2; 8 bases are shared with TRBD1. This CDR3 is 15 amino acids long. V lost 5 bases, J lost 6 bases, and 11 bases stayed unmatched. CDR1 is SEHNR, CDR2 FQNEAQ, per germline (reference sequence).

The chain is built from TRBV6-5 and TRBJ2-7; 7 positions match TRBD1. CDR1 and CDR2 from the germline V gene are MNHEY and SVGAGI. The V gene end was trimmed by 2 bases and the J gene end by 4 bases; junction bases not matched to a gene: 8. The CDR3 sequence is 15 residues long. CDR3 coding DNA: TGTGCCAGCAGTTACCCAAACAGGGGTGGGTACGAGCAGTACTTC. Protein: CASSYPNRGGYEQYF.

This chain uses TRBV6-1 with TRBJ1-1; D is undetermined. The CDR3 length is 11 residues. The germline V gene has CDR1 MNHNS and CDR2 SASEGT. The V end lost 5 bases, the J end lost 7 bases, and 8 bases lay between the germline ends. The CDR3 here is CASSPAGEAFF. In DNA form, the CDR3 reads TGTGCCAGCAGTCCGGCAGGTGAAGCTTTCTTT.

V usage is TRBV27 and J usage is TRBJ2-2, with D unresolved. V lost 4 bases, J lost 2 bases, and 17 bases lay in between. The CDR3 is 17 residues long. Germline CDR1 reads MNHEY; CDR2 reads SMNVEV (reference sequence). CDR3 protein: CASSSNPLIFNTGELFF. CDR3 DNA: TGTGCCAGCAGTTCTAACCCCCTTATTTTCAACACCGGGGAGCTGTTTTTT.

The CDR3 DNA reads TGTGCTAGTGGGACGAGGGGGATTAGCTCCTACGAGCAGTACTTC. Its translation: CASGTRGISSYEQYF. The chain couples TRBV12-5 to TRBJ2-7; a weak D match, TRBD1 (6 bases). The CDR3 loop spans 15 amino acids. Trimming stripped 6 bases from V and 0 bases from J, with 15 bases between. Per germline, CDR1 LGHNT and CDR2 FRNRAP.

This clone was seen once. This chain connects TRBV9 to TRBJ2-7; a possible D gene is TRBD1 (6 bases). V was shortened by 3 bases and J by 0 bases, with 13 bases between the two germline ends. The germline V gene has CDR1 SGDLS and CDR2 YYNGEE. This CDR3 has 15 residues. CDR3 protein: CASSARDKPSYEQYF. The DNA for the CDR3 is TGTGCCAGCAGCGCCCGGGACAAGCCCTCCTACGAGCAGTACTTC.

This sequence joins TRBV4-1 and TRBJ1-2, with 8 bases fitting TRBD1. The CDR3 totals 16 residues. With 3 bases clipped from V and 4 bases from J, the junction kept 10 bases outside the gene matches. Germline V CDR1 and CDR2: MGHRA, YSYEKL. The CDR3, as DNA: TGCGCCAGCAGCCACGAGGCAGGGGGCAAAGGCTATGGCTACACCTTC. Residues: CASSHEAGGKGYGYTF.

The V call is TRBV4-2, the J call TRBJ2-7; maybe TRBD1 (5 bases). Deletions cut 4 bases from V and 2 bases from J, with 12 bases between. This CDR3 spans 14 amino acids. Germline-derived CDR1 and CDR2 are LGHNA and YNFKEQ. The CDR3 DNA reads as TGTGCCAGCAGCCCGACAGTCTATACCTACGAGCAGTACTTC. It codes for CASSPTVYTYEQYF.

V is TRBV7-2 and J is TRBJ1-6; D perhaps matches TRBD1 (5 bases). Germline values: CDR1 SGHTA, CDR2 FQGNSA. There are 14 residues in the CDR3. V dropped 3 bases and J dropped 10 bases, with 13 bases sitting between them. The DNA for the CDR3 is TGTGCCAGCAGCTTCCAGGGAGGCGGCTCACCCCTCCACTTT. Amino acid sequence: CASSFQGGGSPLHF.

The V gene is TRBV28, the J gene TRBJ1-1, with D unclear. Germline V gene lookup returns CDR1 MDHEN and CDR2 SYDVKM. V was cut by 1 base and J by 6 bases, with 6 bases left in between. This CDR3 has 12 residues. CDR3 in amino acids: CASSLSLSEAFF. CDR3 bases: TGTGCCAGCAGTTTATCACTTTCTGAAGCTTTCTTT.

The chain is built from TRBV19 and TRBJ2-1; 10 positions match TRBD1. Unmatched junction bases numbered 10, after V lost 3 bases and J lost 8 bases. CDR1 is LNHDA, CDR2 SQIVND, per germline (reference sequence). This CDR3 region has 16 residues. For the CDR3, the DNA is TGTGCCAGTAGTATCTATCCGGGACAGGGGATGGATGAGCAGTTCTTC. Protein: CASSIYPGQGMDEQFF.

V is TRBV5-8 and J is TRBJ2-1, with D possibly being TRBD2 (5 bases). The CDR3 runs to 16 residues. V gave up 2 bases and J gave up 10 bases, with 22 bases separating them. Germline CDR1 is SGHTS and CDR2 is YDEGEE. Written as DNA, the CDR3 is TGTGCCAGCAGCTTCGCCATGGCTAGCCGGGCGCGAGAGCAGTTCTTC. Amino acids: CASSFAMASRAREQFF.